The present entry profiles one T cell receptor (beta chain) with its context. This entry belongs to a study of PD-1 and CTLA-4 blockade in melanoma. CDR1 and CDR2 from the germline V gene are SEHNR and FQNEAQ (reference sequence). The CDR3 length is 13 residues. Trimming took 5 bases from V and 1 from J, leaving 9 bases between them. Using immunoSEQ multiplex PCR, the repertoire was profiled, and TCRdb retains in-frame clones only, with some absent. Of about 29,000 clones listed, less than 90% are singletons. The receptor comes from a human donor with melanoma. This specimen consisted of CD8+ T cells from peripheral blood, obtained before anti-PD-1 treatment. This chain links TRBV7-9 with TRBJ2-7; TRBD1 might be the D (6 bases). The CDR3, as DNA: TGTGCCAGCAGCGACAGGTTTTCCTACGAGCAGTACTTC. Its translation is CASSDRFSYEQYF.